Reported below is one T cell receptor (beta chain). For CDR3 and TCR beta VDJ profiling, genomic DNA was the template used. TCRdb fed the reads into MiXCR, producing one record per CDR3 protein. The sample includes around 430,000 distinct CDR3 sequences, roughly 34% of them seen just once. The data originate from a study of CD8+CD57+ T cells in acquired aplastic anemia. The CDR3 has 16 amino acids. Germline-derived CDR1 and CDR2 are DFQATT and SNEGSKA (reference sequence). V was clipped by 4 bases and J by 2 bases; unmatched bases: 4. Flow cytometry had shown expanded CD8+CD57+ cells in the patients chosen for sequencing. Everyone among the patients had severe acquired aplastic anemia.

The chain carries TRBV20-1 and TRBJ2-5; 16 bases agree with TRBD2. The receptor's source is a human donor with aplastic anemia. The sequenced sample consisted of sorted CD4+, CD8+, or CD8+CD57+ T cells (not recorded which) from PBMCs. CDR3 in DNA: TGCAGTGCTATTGGGACTAGCGGGGGGGAACAAGAGACCCAGTACTTC. Protein sequence: CSAIGTSGGEQETQYF.